This T cell receptor (beta chain) was observed in a study of vaccination effects on CD4 cells after COVID-19. Regarding the study as a whole: Missing from the study were early post-infection timepoints, and its convalescent patients were few.

TCRdb's copy holds only in-frame clones and misses some; the assay was immunoSEQ multiplex PCR. The table shows approximately 23,000 clones, with about two thirds occurring only once. Comments on this clone: What it recognizes is unknown.

Antigen-specific CD4+ T cells were expanded with viral peptide pools in the ViraFEST assay before sequencing. Cells that had been cultured for less than eleven days were the source of isolated CD4+ T cells. Previously uninfected by SARS-CoV-2, the vaccine recipients also showed negative nucleocapsid antibodies. A few million PBMC were placed in each well, which was supplemented with 10 IU/ml IL-2 and 7.5 to 10 ug/ml peptides. Sequencing used CD4+ T cells from PBMCs cultured with HCoV-NL63 spike peptides, obtained before COVID-19 vaccination. This TCR was sampled from a human donor who received a COVID-19 vaccine.

The CDR3 here is CAISDPGAQGWDQPQHF. CDR3 DNA: TGTGCCATCAGTGATCCGGGAGCACAGGGGTGGGATCAGCCCCAGCATTTT. The gene calls are TRBV10-3 and TRBJ1-5; TRBD1 agrees at 7 bases. The CDR3 covers 17 residues. After removal of 3 bases from V and 5 bases from J, the junction contained 13 bases not matched to a gene. Looked up from germline, CDR1 is ENHRY and CDR2 is SYGVKD.